Listed below are T cell receptor beta chains from one sample, sequenced in a study of blood T cell repertoires in COVID-19. Clones were sequenced by immunoSEQ multiplex PCR, and TCRdb holds only the in-frame ones, with some missing. The repertoire holds 59,000 or so clones, with more than 60% as singletons. The material sequenced was peripheral blood. The receptors originated from a woman aged 45 to 65 with active or convalescent COVID-19. Each CDR3 is given with its conserved first and last residue. A D gene is named only where the DNA matches it firmly. Only part of the rows carry a size: once, few, many, or a class if the clone is expanded.

J: TRBJ2-7; length: 15; size: -; D: TRBD1; V: TRBV18; CDR3: CASSLDRGHSYEQYF; DNA: TGTGCCAGCTCACTCGACAGGGGGCATAGCTACGAGCAGTACTTC
J: TRBJ2-2; length: 17; size: -; D: -; V: TRBV11-3; CDR3: CASSLGPRGMSTGELFF; DNA: TGTGCCAGCAGCTTAGGTCCAAGGGGTATGAGCACCGGGGAGCTGTTTTTT
J: TRBJ1-2; length: 14; size: -; D: -; V: TRBV6-6; CDR3: CASSYRGALYGYTF; DNA: TGTGCCAGCAGTTACAGGGGTGCGCTCTATGGCTACACCTTC
J: TRBJ2-5; length: 13; size: many; D: -; V: TRBV10-1; CDR3: CASSGQLQETQYF; DNA: TGCGCCAGCAGTGGACAGCTTCAAGAGACCCAGTACTTC
J: TRBJ2-1; length: 16; size: -; D: TRBD2; V: TRBV29-1; CDR3: CSVLSGTSGLYNEQFF; DNA: TGCAGCGTTCTTTCCGGGACTAGCGGGCTCTACAATGAGCAGTTCTTC
J: TRBJ1-2; length: 13; size: -; D: -; V: TRBV19; CDR3: CASSITRLYGYTF; DNA: TGTGCCAGTAGTATAACCAGACTCTATGGCTACACCTTC
J: TRBJ1-1; length: 13; size: few; D: -; V: TRBV19; CDR3: CASSVSRETEAFF; DNA: TGTGCCAGTAGCGTCTCAAGGGAGACTGAAGCTTTCTTT
J: TRBJ1-1; length: 15; size: -; D: -; V: TRBV11-2; CDR3: CASSYIGGGNTEAFF; DNA: TGTGCCAGCAGCTATATCGGGGGGGGGAACACTGAAGCTTTCTTT
J: TRBJ1-5; length: 15; size: -; D: TRBD1; V: TRBV28; CDR3: CASSLRGQINQPQHF; DNA: TGTGCCAGCAGTTTAAGGGGACAGATCAATCAGCCCCAGCATTTT
J: TRBJ2-7; length: 16; size: -; D: TRBD2; V: TRBV7-9; CDR3: CASSKAGGRVFYEQYF; DNA: TGTGCCAGCAGCAAGGCGGGGGGCAGGGTTTTTTACGAGCAGTACTTC
J: TRBJ2-7; length: 15; size: -; D: TRBD2; V: TRBV14; CDR3: CAEGLAGDLTYEQYF; DNA: TGTGCCGAGGGACTAGCGGGAGACCTTACCTACGAGCAGTACTTC
J: TRBJ2-2; length: 16; size: -; D: -; V: TRBV28; CDR3: CASSFDSGLNTGELFF; DNA: TGTGCCAGCAGTTTCGATTCCGGTTTGAACACCGGGGAGCTGTTTTTT
J: TRBJ2-1; length: 15; size: -; D: TRBD2; V: TRBV5-4; CDR3: CASSLGLAGVDEQFF; DNA: TGTGCCAGCAGCTTGGGACTAGCGGGAGTCGATGAGCAGTTCTTC
J: TRBJ2-3; length: 14; size: -; D: -; V: TRBV29-1; CDR3: CSVEVGEGTDTQYF; DNA: TGCAGCGTTGAGGTCGGGGAGGGCACAGATACGCAGTATTTT
J: TRBJ2-1; length: 16; size: -; D: -; V: TRBV13; CDR3: CASSQVIGTAYNEQFF; DNA: TGTGCCAGCAGCCAAGTAATCGGTACGGCCTACAATGAGCAGTTCTTC
J: TRBJ2-5; length: 15; size: -; D: TRBD2; V: TRBV3-1/TRBV3-2; CDR3: CASSRGGTSKETQYF; DNA: TGTGCCAGCAGCCGGGGGGGGACTAGCAAAGAGACCCAGTACTTC
J: TRBJ2-3; length: 13; size: -; D: -; V: TRBV20-1; CDR3: CSASRFSVDTQYF; DNA: TGCAGTGCTAGTAGATTTAGTGTGGATACGCAGTATTTT
J: TRBJ1-5; length: 14; size: -; D: TRBD1; V: TRBV30; CDR3: CAWSTGQLGQPQHF; DNA: TGTGCCTGGAGTACGGGACAGCTGGGGCAGCCCCAGCATTTT
J: TRBJ1-2; length: 11; size: -; D: -; V: TRBV28; CDR3: CASSWAGGYTF; DNA: TGTGCCAGCAGCTGGGCGGGTGGCTACACCTTC
J: TRBJ2-1; length: 15; size: -; D: -; V: TRBV7-9; CDR3: CASSPQASSYNEQFF; DNA: TGTGCCAGCAGCCCTCAGGCCTCCTCCTACAATGAGCAGTTCTTC
J: TRBJ2-5; length: 16; size: -; D: TRBD1; V: TRBV10-2; CDR3: CASSDRDRGYQETQYF; DNA: TGCGCCAGCAGTGATCGGGACAGAGGATACCAAGAGACCCAGTACTTC
J: TRBJ2-6; length: 15; size: -; D: -; V: TRBV5-1; CDR3: CASSLRTAGANVLTF; DNA: TGCGCCAGCAGCCTAAGGACAGCTGGGGCCAACGTCCTGACTTTC
J: TRBJ1-6; length: 14; size: many; D: -; V: TRBV10-2; CDR3: CASTPGGVNSPLHF; DNA: TGCGCCAGCACTCCGGGGGGGGTAAATTCACCCCTCCACTTT
J: TRBJ2-2; length: 16; size: -; D: -; V: TRBV7-9; CDR3: CASSLGATSNTGELFF; DNA: TGTGCCAGCAGCCTCGGAGCGACCTCTAACACCGGGGAGCTGTTTTTT
J: TRBJ2-5; length: 19; size: -; D: TRBD1; V: TRBV4-1; CDR3: CASSQDRTGGNTGQETQYF; DNA: TGCGCCAGCAGCCAAGATCGCACAGGGGGTAATACGGGGCAAGAGACCCAGTACTTC
J: TRBJ2-3; length: 15; size: -; D: -; V: TRBV9; CDR3: CASSVAGSDGDTQYF; DNA: TGTGCCAGCAGCGTAGCCGGGAGTGATGGAGATACGCAGTATTTT
J: TRBJ2-7; length: 15; size: -; D: -; V: TRBV18; CDR3: CASSPGRGTAYEQYF; DNA: TGTGCCAGCTCACCAGGTCGCGGAACCGCCTACGAGCAGTACTTC
J: TRBJ2-3; length: 16; size: -; D: -; V: TRBV14; CDR3: CASSLFVGGSTDTQYF; DNA: TGTGCCAGCAGCCTCTTCGTGGGAGGATCGACAGATACGCAGTATTTT
J: TRBJ2-7; length: 12; size: few; D: -; V: TRBV5-1; CDR3: CASSLNSHEQYF; DNA: TGCGCCAGCAGCTTGAACAGCCACGAGCAGTACTTC
J: TRBJ2-7; length: 13; size: -; D: TRBD2; V: TRBV5-1; CDR3: CASGSGNPNEQYF; DNA: TGCGCCAGCGGCAGCGGGAATCCCAACGAGCAGTACTTC
J: TRBJ1-2; length: 11; size: -; D: -; V: TRBV18; CDR3: CASSPGDGYTF; DNA: TGTGCCAGCTCACCCGGGGATGGCTACACCTTC
J: TRBJ2-5; length: 14; size: -; D: TRBD1; V: TRBV7-8; CDR3: CASSSGQGQETQYF; DNA: TGTGCCAGCAGCTCGGGACAGGGACAAGAGACCCAGTACTTC
J: TRBJ2-5; length: 12; size: -; D: TRBD1; V: TRBV29-1; CDR3: CSVWIAGGTQYF; DNA: TGCAGCGTTTGGATTGCAGGGGGGACCCAGTACTTC
J: TRBJ2-1; length: 17; size: -; D: TRBD2; V: TRBV5-1; CDR3: CASSEGTSGVSYNEQFF; DNA: TGCGCCAGCAGCGAAGGGACTAGCGGGGTCTCCTACAATGAGCAGTTCTTC
J: TRBJ2-7; length: 13; size: few; D: -; V: TRBV7-9; CDR3: CASISRGEYEQYF; DNA: TGTGCCAGCATTTCCAGGGGGGAATACGAGCAGTACTTC
J: TRBJ1-1; length: 14; size: -; D: -; V: TRBV28; CDR3: CASSLPTVNTEAFF; DNA: TGTGCCAGCAGTTTACCGACAGTGAACACTGAAGCTTTCTTT
J: TRBJ2-3; length: 15; size: -; D: TRBD2; V: TRBV4-2; CDR3: CASSMSGRAGDTQYF; DNA: TGTGCCAGCTCTATGAGCGGGAGGGCCGGAGATACGCAGTATTTT
J: TRBJ1-5; length: 14; size: few; D: -; V: TRBV29-1; CDR3: CSVRKDNGNQPQHF; DNA: TGCAGCGTCCGAAAGGACAATGGCAATCAGCCCCAGCATTTT
J: TRBJ2-1; length: 15; size: -; D: -; V: TRBV19; CDR3: CASSIPRDTYNEQFF; DNA: TGTGCCAGTAGTATACCGAGGGATACCTACAATGAGCAGTTCTTC
J: TRBJ2-2; length: 12; size: -; D: TRBD2; V: TRBV30; CDR3: CAWTGLAGELFF; DNA: TGTGCCTGGACCGGACTAGCCGGGGAGCTGTTTTTT
J: TRBJ2-1; length: 15; size: -; D: -; V: TRBV14; CDR3: CASSSTRSSYNEQFF; DNA: TGTGCCAGCAGCTCGACTAGGAGTTCCTACAATGAGCAGTTCTTC
J: TRBJ1-1; length: 16; size: -; D: -; V: TRBV6-1; CDR3: CASSEIPGNGGTEAFF; DNA: TGTGCCAGCAGTGAAATTCCGGGAAACGGGGGCACTGAAGCTTTCTTT
J: TRBJ2-5; length: 13; size: -; D: -; V: TRBV30; CDR3: CAVLWAGQETQYF; DNA: TGTGCTGTTTTATGGGCCGGCCAAGAGACCCAGTACTTC
J: TRBJ1-2; length: 14; size: -; D: -; V: TRBV20-1; CDR3: CSASRPGTNYGYTF; DNA: TGCAGTGCCAGTCGACCAGGAACTAACTATGGCTACACCTTC
J: TRBJ2-3; length: 16; size: once; D: TRBD2; V: TRBV7-2; CDR3: CASSNRLAGEADTQYF; DNA: TGTGCCAGCAGCAATCGACTAGCGGGAGAGGCAGATACGCAGTATTTT
J: TRBJ2-2; length: 15; size: few; D: -; V: TRBV9; CDR3: CASSGHRALTGELFF; DNA: TGTGCCAGCAGCGGCCACAGGGCGCTTACCGGGGAGCTGTTTTTT
J: TRBJ2-1; length: 14; size: few; D: -; V: TRBV6-6; CDR3: CASSYPGSSVEQFF; DNA: TGTGCCAGCAGTTACCCGGGGTCATCCGTAGAGCAGTTCTTC
J: TRBJ1-2; length: 15; size: -; D: -; V: TRBV13; CDR3: CASSLGWGANYGYTF; DNA: TGTGCCAGCAGCTTGGGTTGGGGGGCTAACTATGGCTACACCTTC
J: TRBJ2-2; length: 12; size: -; D: -; V: TRBV25-1; CDR3: CASSNRVGELFF; DNA: TGTGCCAGCAGTAACAGGGTCGGGGAGCTGTTTTTT
J: TRBJ2-3; length: 14; size: -; D: TRBD2; V: TRBV4-1; CDR3: CASSPGLGRNTQYF; DNA: TGCGCCAGCAGCCCGGGACTAGGAAGGAATACGCAGTATTTT
J: TRBJ1-2; length: 15; size: -; D: -; V: TRBV4-1; CDR3: CASSQMGGGRYGYTF; DNA: TGCGCCAGCAGCCAGATGGGGGGGGGCCGATATGGCTACACCTTC
J: TRBJ2-2; length: 13; size: once; D: -; V: TRBV30; CDR3: CAWSLLGTGELFF; DNA: TGTGCCTGGAGTTTGCTCGGGACCGGGGAGCTGTTTTTT
J: TRBJ2-3; length: 15; size: -; D: -; V: TRBV6-4; CDR3: CASSAYATTTDTQYF; DNA: TGTGCCAGCAGCGCCTATGCGACTACCACAGATACGCAGTATTTT
J: TRBJ2-1; length: 16; size: few; D: TRBD2; V: TRBV24-1; CDR3: CATSDRLAGGPNEQFF; DNA: TGTGCCACCAGTGATCGTCTAGCGGGAGGGCCCAATGAGCAGTTCTTC
J: TRBJ2-1; length: 13; size: -; D: -; V: TRBV3-1/TRBV3-2; CDR3: CASSLRGANEQFF; DNA: TGTGCCAGCAGCCTCCGGGGGGCCAATGAGCAGTTCTTC
J: TRBJ2-3; length: 12; size: -; D: -; V: TRBV3-1/TRBV3-2; CDR3: CASSPSLDTQYF; DNA: TGTGCCAGCAGCCCGTCCCTAGATACGCAGTATTTT
J: TRBJ2-5; length: 14; size: -; D: -; V: TRBV5-1; CDR3: CASSSSGNQETQYF; DNA: TGCGCCAGCAGCTCGTCGGGAAACCAAGAGACCCAGTACTTC
J: TRBJ1-5; length: 13; size: -; D: -; V: TRBV18; CDR3: CASSPGGDQPQHF; DNA: TGTGCCAGCTCACCAGGGGGGGACCAGCCCCAGCATTTT
J: TRBJ2-3; length: 16; size: -; D: -; V: TRBV10-1; CDR3: CASSEWGWDFTDTQYF; DNA: TGCGCCAGCAGTGAGTGGGGTTGGGACTTCACAGATACGCAGTATTTT
J: TRBJ1-2; length: 13; size: -; D: -; V: TRBV2; CDR3: CASSERRKDGYTF; DNA: TGTGCCAGCAGTGAAAGGCGGAAAGACGGCTACACCTTC